These 3 T cell receptor beta chains originate from one sample sequenced in a study of cytomegalovirus exposure and HLA in healthy donors. 60 Vbeta and 13 Jbeta primers were used in PCR. TCRdb keeps only in-frame clones here, not all; method: immunoSEQ multiplex PCR. The sample holds over 150,000 clones, approximately 80% seen once. The sequenced sample consisted of PBMCs. Receptor source: a man younger than 35 in good health and CMV-seronegative.

This chain joins TRBV19 and TRBJ1-5; weak D call: TRBD1 (5 bases). The CDR3 has 15 residues. V was pared by 3 bases and J by 0 bases, with 9 bases between. Germline CDR1 reads LNHDA; CDR2 reads SQIVND (reference sequence). CDR3 amino acids: CASSISRDSNQPQHF. The CDR3 nucleotides read TGTGCCAGTAGTATTTCCAGGGATAGCAATCAGCCCCAGCATTTT.

The rearrangement uses TRBV27 and TRBJ1-2; maybe TRBD1 (6 bases). V lost 4 bases, J lost 6 bases, and 24 bases lay in between. The germline V gene has CDR1 MNHEY and CDR2 SMNVEV (reference sequence). The length of the CDR3 is 17 residues. The CDR3 DNA sequence: TGTGCCAGCAGTTCTATCCCTCACCCGTCCAGGGGTCATGGCTACACCTTC. It yields the protein CASSSIPHPSRGHGYTF.

The chain has TRBV14 and TRBJ2-7, with a weak D call TRBD2 (6 bases). The V and J ends lost 6 bases and 4 bases respectively, with 19 bases between them. The germline CDR1 and CDR2 sequences are SGHDN and FVKESK. This CDR3 is 15 amino acids long. CDR3 nucleotides: TGTGCCAGCAGTCGCCGGGACTCCAACCTATACGAGCAGTACTTC. It specifies CASSRRDSNLYEQYF.